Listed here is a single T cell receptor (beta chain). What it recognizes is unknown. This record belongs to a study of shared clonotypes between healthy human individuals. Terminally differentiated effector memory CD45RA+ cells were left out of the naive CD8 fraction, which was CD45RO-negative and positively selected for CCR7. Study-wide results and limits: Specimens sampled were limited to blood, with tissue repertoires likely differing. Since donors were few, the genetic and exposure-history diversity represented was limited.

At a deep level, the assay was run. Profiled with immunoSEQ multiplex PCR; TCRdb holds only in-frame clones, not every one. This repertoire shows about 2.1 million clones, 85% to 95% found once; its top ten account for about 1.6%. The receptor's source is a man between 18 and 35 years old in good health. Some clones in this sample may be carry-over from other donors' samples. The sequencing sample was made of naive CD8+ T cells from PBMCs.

As DNA, the CDR3 is TGCGCCAGCAGCTTGGGCCCGCGGGAGGGATACGAGCAGTACTTC. Translated: CASSLGPREGYEQYF. The V and J genes are TRBV5-1 and TRBJ2-7, with 9 bases that match TRBD2. The CDR3 consists of 15 residues. Germline CDR1 SGHRS, CDR2 YFSETQ. Trimming took 0 bases from V and 4 from J; bases not matched to a gene: 5. The full variable domain, with the rest looked up from reference TRBV5-1 and TRBJ2-7, is KAGVTQTPRYLIKTRGQQVTLSCSPISGHRSVSWYQQTPGQGLQFLFEYFSETQRNKGNFPGRFSGRQFSNSRSEMNVSTLELGDSALYLCASSLGPREGYEQYFGPGTRLTVT.